A single sample gave rise to the 21 T cell receptor beta chains below, sequenced in a study of cytomegalovirus exposure and HLA in healthy donors. The PCR contained 60 Vbeta and 13 Jbeta primers. The method was immunoSEQ multiplex PCR; TCRdb's version includes in-frame clones alone and lacks a portion of them. This sample's clone table lists under 200,000 clones. Sequencing input: PBMCs. The receptors were sampled from a man younger than 45 in good health and CMV-seronegative.

This chain connects TRBV10-3 to TRBJ2-7, with 9 bases fitting TRBD2. J lost 3 bases, V lost 10 bases, and 7 bases had no gene match. CDR3 size: 13 residues. CDR1 and CDR2 from the germline V gene are ENHRY and SYGVKD. In DNA, the CDR3 is TGTGCCACAACCCCTAGCGGGATCTACGAGCAGTACTTC. Translating gives CATTPSGIYEQYF.

V and J are TRBV5-6 and TRBJ1-2; D might be TRBD1 (5 bases). The germline V gene has CDR1 SGHDT and CDR2 YYEEEE. The CDR3 length is 14 residues. V dropped 0 bases and J dropped 3 bases, with 9 bases sitting between them. The CDR3 region has the DNA TGTGCCAGCAGCTTGGGCAGGGCGGACTATGGCTACACCTTC. This sequence encodes CASSLGRADYGYTF.

The gene calls are TRBV5-4 and TRBJ1-1; D possibly corresponds to TRBD1 (5 bases). With 4 bases removed from V and 4 bases from J, the gap between germline ends came to 17 bases. The germline V gene has CDR1 SGHNT and CDR2 YYREEE (reference sequence). The CDR3 covers 15 residues. The CDR3 is CASSPGGGVGTEAFF. The CDR3 bases are TGTGCCAGCAGCCCCGGGGGGGGTGTGGGCACTGAAGCTTTCTTT.

The gene calls are TRBV5-1 and TRBJ2-3; the match to TRBD1 covers 7 bases. The germline gives CDR1 SGHRS, CDR2 YFSETQ. This CDR3 contains 14 residues. The junction had 5 bases not matched to a gene; V was cut back by 4 bases and J by 3 bases. CDR3 sequence reads: CASSPGQETDTQYF. The CDR3 bases are TGCGCCAGCAGCCCAGGACAGGAGACAGATACGCAGTATTTT.

The chain employs TRBV18 and TRBJ1-4, with D unclear. From germline, CDR1 is KGHSH and CDR2 LQKENI. This CDR3 is 15 amino acids long. Trimming pared 1 base from V and 4 bases from J, leaving 10 bases between. This CDR3 is CASSPRPAINEKLFF. CDR3 coding DNA: TGTGCCAGCTCACCACGCCCAGCGATTAATGAAAAACTGTTTTTT.

The chain carries TRBV28 and TRBJ2-3; no firm D call. Germline values: CDR1 MDHEN, CDR2 SYDVKM. Trimming removed 3 bases at V and 5 bases at J, with 3 bases between. The CDR3 runs 11 residues. The CDR3 nucleotides are TGTGCCAGCAGTTTGAGAGATACGCAGTATTTT. This encodes CASSLRDTQYF. Full variable domain (remainder filled in from reference TRBV28 and TRBJ2-3): DVKVTQSSRYLVKRTGEKVFLECVQDMDHENMFWYRQDPGLGLRLIYFSYDVKMKEKGDIPEGYSVSREKKERFSLILESASTNQTSMYLCASSLRDTQYFGPGTRLTVL.

This rearrangement joins TRBV29-1 to TRBJ2-5; 9 positions agree with TRBD1. Germline V gene sequence: CDR1 SQVTM, CDR2 ANQGSEA. Losses at the gene ends were 6 bases for V and 5 bases for J; bases not matched to a gene: 7. The CDR3 is 13 residues long. CDR3 DNA: TGCAGCGTACAACAGGGGGCTGTTGAGACCCAGTACTTC. The encoded protein is CSVQQGAVETQYF.

The genes are TRBV5-4 and TRBJ2-3, with 7 bases aligning to TRBD2. The length of the CDR3 is 14 residues. Germline assignment: CDR1 SGHNT and CDR2 YYREEE (reference sequence). J was trimmed by 1 base and V by 4 bases; bases with no gene match: 3. In nucleotides, the CDR3 is TGTGCCAGCAGCCGGGGGGTACGCACAGATACGCAGTATTTT. It is translated as CASSRGVRTDTQYF. The full variable domain, in which reference TRBV5-4 and TRBJ2-3 provide the parts outside the CDR3, is ETGVTQSPTHLIKTRGQQVTLRCSSQSGHNTVSWYQQALGQGPQFIFQYYREEENGRGNFPPRFSGLQFPNYSSELNVNALELDDSALYLCASSRGVRTDTQYFGPGTRLTVL.

The V call is TRBV6-6, the J call TRBJ2-2, with D possibly TRBD2 on 7 matching bases. Trimming left V 10 bases short and J 4 bases short, with 16 bases between. Germline V CDR1 and CDR2: MNHNY, SVGAGI (reference sequence). The CDR3 totals 14 residues. The CDR3 nucleotides are TGTGCCACCGGCCTAGGGGGGGGCACCGGGGAGCTGTTTTTT. This gives the protein CATGLGGGTGELFF.

V is TRBV19 and J is TRBJ2-1; 10 bases line up with TRBD1. J was trimmed by 7 bases and V by 5 bases; bases with no gene match: 8. This CDR3 is built from 15 residues. Germline V gives CDR1 LNHDA, CDR2 SQIVND (reference sequence). This CDR3 reads CASSPRDRGWNEQFF. DNA of the CDR3: TGTGCCAGTAGTCCCCGGGACAGGGGTTGGAATGAGCAGTTCTTC. The full variable domain, with the rest looked up from reference TRBV19 and TRBJ2-1, is DGGITQSPKYLFRKEGQNVTLSCEQNLNHDAMYWYRQDPGQGLRLIYYSQIVNDFQKGDIAEGYSVSREKKESFPLTVTSAQKNPTAFYLCASSPRDRGWNEQFFGPGTRLTVL.

This chain connects TRBV28 to TRBJ1-5; D call uncertain. CDR3 length equals 12 residues. Germline CDR1 MDHEN, CDR2 SYDVKM. V dropped 6 bases and J dropped 2 bases, with 5 bases sitting between them. CDR3 region: CASSRGNQPQHF. The CDR3 coding sequence is TGTGCCAGCAGCCGGGGCAATCAGCCCCAGCATTTT.

This chain links TRBV7-9 with TRBJ1-2; TRBD1 is a possible D gene (6 bases). The germline gives CDR1 SEHNR, CDR2 FQNEAQ (reference sequence). CDR3 length: 15 amino acids. V gave up 2 bases and J gave up 6 bases, with 16 bases separating them. For the CDR3, the DNA is TGTGCCAGCAGCTTAAGGGACACCCTAAGGGATGGCTACACCTTC. Encoded protein: CASSLRDTLRDGYTF.

In DNA form, the CDR3 reads TGTGCCAGCAGTGAATACGGGAGGCAGCCCCAGCATTTT. This encodes CASSEYGRQPQHF. The V call is TRBV2, the J call TRBJ1-5; D is ambiguous. From germline, CDR1 is SNHLY and CDR2 FYNNEI. The CDR3 is 13 residues long. V was trimmed by 2 bases and J by 7 bases, leaving 9 bases between them.

Regarding this clone: Different DNA sequences within this sample yield the same CDR3. This chain joins TRBV15 and TRBJ1-6; D not certain. Trimming shortened V by 0 bases and J by 7 bases, and 7 bases separated the two germline ends. This CDR3 is built from 14 residues. Germline CDR1 is LNHNV and CDR2 is YYDKDF (reference sequence). The CDR3 sequence is CATSRDRENSPLHF. The CDR3 bases are TGTGCCACCAGCAGAGATCGGGAGAATTCACCCCTCCACTTT. The full variable domain, completed using reference TRBV15 and TRBJ1-6, is DAMVIQNPRYQVTQFGKPVTLSCSQTLNHNVMYWYQQKSSQAPKLLFHYYDKDFNNEADTPDNFQSRRPNTSFCFLDIRSPGLGDTAMYLCATSRDRENSPLHFGNGTRLTVT.

This chain links TRBV18 with TRBJ1-5; the D is unclear. The CDR3 consists of 13 residues. Germline V gene sequence: CDR1 KGHSH, CDR2 LQKENI. V was trimmed by 1 base and J by 5 bases, leaving 6 bases between them. The CDR3 coding sequence is TGTGCCAGCTCACCACGAAGAGATCAGCCCCAGCATTTT. It codes for CASSPRRDQPQHF.

The rearrangement links TRBV7-8 to TRBJ2-7, with 9 bases that match TRBD1. CDR3 size: 14 residues. The germline gives CDR1 SGHVS, CDR2 FQNEAQ. Trimming cost V 1 base and J 2 bases; bases outside gene matches: 0. CDR3 sequence (DNA): TGTGCCAGCAGCTTAGGACAGGGGGCCTACGAGCAGTACTTC. This gives the protein CASSLGQGAYEQYF.

The V gene is TRBV5-1, the J gene TRBJ2-7; 7 positions match TRBD1. The CDR3 covers 13 residues. The germline gives CDR1 SGHRS, CDR2 YFSETQ. Losses at the gene ends were 3 bases for V and 0 bases for J; bases not matched to a gene: 0. CDR3 sequence: CASSWDSSYEQYF. CDR3 in DNA: TGCGCCAGCAGCTGGGACAGCTCCTACGAGCAGTACTTC.

The chain carries TRBV7-6 and TRBJ2-3, with 15 bases matching TRBD2. CDR1 is SGHVS and CDR2 is FNYEAQ in the germline V gene. The length of the CDR3 is 18 residues. Trimming took 5 bases from V and 6 from J; bases not matched to a gene: 12. Here the CDR3 reads CASSGGTSGRLVMDTQYF. In DNA, the CDR3 is TGTGCCAGCAGCGGAGGGACTAGCGGGAGGTTAGTGATGGATACGCAGTATTTT. The full variable domain, its missing parts supplied by reference TRBV7-6 and TRBJ2-3, is GAGVSQSPRYKVTKRGQDVALRCDPISGHVSLYWYRQALGQGPEFLTYFNYEAQQDKSGLPNDRFSAERPEGSISTLTIQRTEQRDSAMYRCASSGGTSGRLVMDTQYFGPGTRLTVL.

V is TRBV9 and J is TRBJ2-5; TRBD2 agrees at 7 bases. V was clipped by 0 bases and J by 7 bases; unmatched bases: 3. Germline lookup yields CDR1 SGDLS and CDR2 YYNGEE. The CDR3 consists of 13 residues. The CDR3 is CASSVGGEGTQYF. Written as DNA, the CDR3 is TGTGCCAGCAGCGTAGGGGGGGAGGGGACCCAGTACTTC.

The chain couples TRBV19 to TRBJ2-5, with a weak D call TRBD2 (5 bases). V was pared by 9 bases and J by 0 bases, with 11 bases between. CDR3 length: 13 residues. Germline CDR1 reads LNHDA; CDR2 reads SQIVND (reference sequence). The CDR3 loop is CASGVLYQETQYF. DNA of the CDR3: TGTGCCAGCGGGGTTTTGTACCAAGAGACCCAGTACTTC.

The chain employs TRBV14 and TRBJ2-7; no definite D call. In germline, CDR1 is SGHDN, CDR2 FVKESK. Deletions cut 3 bases from V and 7 bases from J, with 13 bases between. This CDR3 region has 13 residues. The CDR3 DNA follows: TGTGCCAGCAGCCACGACCCTACCGGGGAGCAGTACTTC. The encoded protein is CASSHDPTGEQYF. The full variable domain, in which reference TRBV14 and TRBJ2-7 provide the parts outside the CDR3, is EAGVTQFPSHSVIEKGQTVTLRCDPISGHDNLYWYRRVMGKEIKFLLHFVKESKQDESGMPNNRFLAERTGGTYSTLKVQPAELEDSGVYFCASSHDPTGEQYFGPGTRLTVT.